One and the same sample provided the 30 T cell receptor beta chains below, sequenced in a study of blood T cell repertoires in COVID-19. TCRdb keeps only in-frame clones here, not all; method: immunoSEQ multiplex PCR. Here the sample spans about 52,000 clones, just over 85% being singletons. Sequencing was carried out using peripheral blood. The receptors derive from a man aged 70 or older with acute or convalescent COVID-19.

This clone was detected only a few times. For the CDR3, the DNA is TGTGCCAGCAGTCACTGGACTAGCGGGGGGTGGAATGAGCAGTTCTTC. The encoded protein is CASSHWTSGGWNEQFF. The chain combines TRBV6-2 or TRBV6-3 with TRBJ2-1, with 14 bases fitting TRBD2. V was clipped by 5 bases and J by 7 bases; unmatched bases: 7. Germline CDR1 and CDR2: MNHEY and SVGEGT. The CDR3 is made up of 16 amino acids.

The chain combines TRBV7-2 with TRBJ1-5, with 9 bases identical to TRBD1. CDR1 and CDR2 (germline): SGHTA, FQGNSA. With V trimmed by 4 bases and J by 4 bases, 5 bases remained unmatched. The CDR3 contains 15 residues. The CDR3 DNA is TGTGCCAGCAGCTCCGGGACAGGGCTAAATCAGCCCCAGCATTTT. It translates to CASSSGTGLNQPQHF.

J is TRBJ2-3 and V is TRBV30, with 7 bases matching TRBD2. Germline CDR1 reads GTSNPN; CDR2 reads SVGIG (reference sequence). V lost 5 bases, J lost 2 bases, and 4 bases stayed unmatched. The CDR3 is made up of 13 amino acids. CDR3 bases: TGTGCCTGGTCTGCGGGGGTCACAGATACGCAGTATTTT. This translates into CAWSAGVTDTQYF.

The rearrangement uses TRBV29-1 and TRBJ1-1; 7 nucleotides align to TRBD1. Germline V gene lookup returns CDR1 SQVTM and CDR2 ANQGSEA. The CDR3 has 12 amino acids. V lost 4 bases to trimming and J lost 12 bases; unmatched junction nucleotides: 11. The CDR3 loop reads CSVGGGQVGTFF. Here the CDR3 DNA reads TGCAGCGTTGGAGGAGGACAGGTGGGAACTTTCTTT.

This clone has only one observation. This rearrangement joins TRBV28 to TRBJ1-1; D is unresolved. The germline CDR1 and CDR2 sequences are MDHEN and SYDVKM. V was cut by 4 bases and J by 4 bases, with 7 bases left in between. This CDR3 spans 12 amino acids. CDR3 in amino acids: CASSSWSTEAFF. Written as DNA, the CDR3 is TGTGCCAGCAGTTCCTGGAGCACTGAAGCTTTCTTT.

This clone was recorded once. The V and J genes are TRBV28 and TRBJ1-1; 11 bases line up with TRBD1. Germline assignment: CDR1 MDHEN and CDR2 SYDVKM. The CDR3 runs to 14 residues. After removal of 2 bases from V and 7 bases from J, the junction contained 3 bases not matched to a gene. The CDR3 sequence is CASSLGGTGGEAFF. The CDR3 region has the DNA TGTGCCAGCAGTTTAGGGGGGACAGGGGGTGAAGCTTTCTTT.

This clone came up once. The chain carries TRBV6-5 and TRBJ2-7, with 10 nucleotides matching TRBD2. Trimming removed 8 bases from V and 0 bases from J; junction bases left unmatched: 1. This CDR3 is built from 13 residues. Germline V CDR1 and CDR2: MNHEY, SVGAGI. CDR3 amino acids: CASGLADSYEQYF. In nucleotides, the CDR3 is TGTGCCAGCGGACTAGCGGACTCCTACGAGCAGTACTTC.

The V gene is TRBV5-4, the J gene TRBJ2-5, with 8 nucleotides matching TRBD1. Germline values: CDR1 SGHNT, CDR2 YYREEE (reference sequence). The CDR3 totals 16 residues. Trimming removed 5 bases from V and 3 bases from J; junction bases left unmatched: 12. The CDR3 loop is CASRDRAQRAKETQYF. CDR3 DNA: TGTGCCAGCAGGGACAGGGCTCAGCGGGCCAAAGAGACCCAGTACTTC.

V gene TRBV29-1 combines with J gene TRBJ1-1, with TRBD1 as a possible D gene (5 bases). The V and J ends lost 8 bases and 2 bases respectively, with 12 bases between them. This CDR3 is 12 amino acids long. Germline V gene lookup returns CDR1 SQVTM and CDR2 ANQGSEA. As DNA, the CDR3 is TGCAGCCCAGGGATTGATAACACTGAAGCTTTCTTT. Translated: CSPGIDNTEAFF.

V usage is TRBV27 and J usage is TRBJ1-2, with TRBD1 as a possible D gene (6 bases). The CDR3 is 15 amino acids. In germline, CDR1 is MNHEY, CDR2 SMNVEV (reference sequence). Trimming left V 0 bases short and J 4 bases short, with 12 bases between. CDR3 loop: CASSLSLRGTYGYTF. For the CDR3, the DNA is TGTGCCAGCAGTTTATCATTAAGGGGGACCTATGGCTACACCTTC.

J is TRBJ1-5 and V is TRBV2; 8 bases are a match to TRBD1. The trim removed 6 bases at V and 11 bases at J, leaving 6 bases unmatched. From germline, CDR1 is SNHLY and CDR2 FYNNEI. The CDR3 loop spans 12 amino acids. The CDR3 region is CASRETGVSQHF. Here the CDR3 DNA reads TGTGCCAGCAGAGAGACAGGGGTGTCCCAGCATTTT.

The sample holds one count of this clone. This rearrangement joins TRBV9 to TRBJ1-1, with 7 positions matching TRBD1. Trimming removed 4 bases from V and 4 bases from J; junction bases left unmatched: 22. Germline CDR1 is SGDLS and CDR2 is YYNGEE. The CDR3 runs to 19 residues. CDR3 region: CASSLRPIMTGLSGTEAFF. CDR3 DNA sequence: TGTGCCAGCAGCCTGCGCCCTATAATGACAGGGCTCAGTGGCACTGAAGCTTTCTTT.

DNA of the CDR3: TGTGCCAGCAGTCCGGACAGGGCCAGCTATGGCTACACCTTC. This encodes CASSPDRASYGYTF. The chain combines TRBV2 with TRBJ1-2; 8 bases fit TRBD1. Per the germline V gene, CDR1 is SNHLY and CDR2 is FYNNEI. J was trimmed by 4 bases and V by 5 bases; bases with no gene match: 6. The CDR3 length is 14 residues. Full variable domain (remainder filled in from reference TRBV2 and TRBJ1-2): EPEVTQTPSHQVTQMGQEVILRCVPISNHLYFYWYRQILGQKVEFLVSFYNNEISEKSEIFDDQFSVERPDGSNFTLKIRSTKLEDSAMYFCASSPDRASYGYTFGSGTRLTVV.

This chain joins TRBV19 and TRBJ2-7, with 9 bases matching TRBD2. In germline, CDR1 is LNHDA, CDR2 SQIVND (reference sequence). The CDR3 is 15 residues long. Losses at the gene ends were 3 bases for V and 3 bases for J; bases not matched to a gene: 6. CDR3 DNA: TGTGCCAGTAGTATGGTAGCGGGAGTGGTCTACGAGCAGTACTTC. Residues: CASSMVAGVVYEQYF.

The CDR3 nucleotides read TGTGCCAGCAGCTTACCTTCGACAGGGGGCGGTGGCTATGGCTACACCTTC. The encoded protein is CASSLPSTGGGGYGYTF. This rearrangement joins TRBV5-5 to TRBJ1-2; 10 bases are shared with TRBD1. The CDR3 has 17 residues. Germline CDR1 reads SGHKS; CDR2 reads YYEKEE (reference sequence). Trimming took 2 bases from V and 4 from J; bases not matched to a gene: 11.

The chain has TRBV7-9 and TRBJ2-3, with TRBD1 matching over 9 bases. With V trimmed by 5 bases and J by 2 bases, 8 bases remained unmatched. CDR1 and CDR2 from the germline V gene are SEHNR and FQNEAQ (reference sequence). The CDR3 is 16 amino acids. CDR3 bases: TGTGCCAGCAGCCTAGGACAGGGGTATAACACAGATACGCAGTATTTT. Translated, it gives CASSLGQGYNTDTQYF.

The chain is built from TRBV4-3 and TRBJ1-3; D gene ambiguous. CDR3 size: 18 residues. The germline CDR1 and CDR2 sequences are LGHNA and YSLEER. The V and J ends lost 1 base and 5 bases respectively, with 21 bases between them. CDR3 protein: CASSQAVGGTDRRNTIYF. CDR3 sequence (DNA): TGCGCCAGCAGCCAAGCAGTGGGAGGCACGGACCGGAGAAACACCATATATTTT.

The rearrangement links TRBV7-8 to TRBJ1-3, with D maybe TRBD1 (5 bases). The CDR3 has 15 amino acids. Trimming cost V 0 bases and J 3 bases, with 9 bases left between them. The germline V gene has CDR1 SGHVS and CDR2 FQNEAQ. The CDR3 nucleotides are TGTGCCAGCAGCTTAGCAGGGGTGGGTGGAAACACCATATATTTT. Its translation: CASSLAGVGGNTIYF.

The chain recombines TRBV4-1 with TRBJ2-7; 11 bases agree with TRBD1. This CDR3 comprises 14 residues. With V trimmed by 5 bases and J by 3 bases, 3 bases remained unmatched. Germline loops: CDR1 MGHRA, CDR2 YSYEKL. The CDR3 spells CASSSGTGGYEQYF. The CDR3 DNA sequence: TGCGCCAGCAGCTCCGGGACAGGGGGCTACGAGCAGTACTTC.

The V and J genes are TRBV9 and TRBJ2-1; TRBD2 is a possible D gene (5 bases). Per germline, CDR1 SGDLS and CDR2 YYNGEE. There are 16 residues in the CDR3. Trimming left V 0 bases short and J 2 bases short, with 12 bases between. The CDR3 loop is CASSVEVALTYNEQFF. The CDR3 DNA is TGTGCCAGCAGCGTAGAGGTAGCGCTAACCTACAATGAGCAGTTCTTC.

This clone was seen only once. V and J are TRBV7-8 and TRBJ1-2; 10 bases line up with TRBD1. V dropped 3 bases and J dropped 2; count of bases not matched to a gene: 3. Germline V gives CDR1 SGHVS, CDR2 FQNEAQ. The CDR3 contains 15 residues. In nucleotides, the CDR3 is TGTGCCAGCAGCTTGGACAGGGGGGCAAACTATGGCTACACCTTC. Protein product: CASSLDRGANYGYTF.

The rearrangement links TRBV3-1 (or the pseudogene TRBV3-2) to TRBJ2-7, with TRBD1 matching over 8 bases. V lost 2 bases to trimming and J lost 2 bases; unmatched junction nucleotides: 5. Germline CDR1 and CDR2: LGHDT and YNNKEL (reference sequence). The CDR3 totals 15 residues. The DNA of the CDR3 is TGTGCCAGCAGCCAACGCGGACAGGGAACCTACGAGCAGTACGTC. This gives the protein CASSQRGQGTYEQYV.

The gene calls are TRBV2 and TRBJ1-2; perhaps TRBD1 as D (6 bases). The CDR3 has 14 residues. CDR1 SNHLY and CDR2 FYNNEI come from the germline V gene. Between the trimmed V and J ends, which lost 6 bases and 4 bases, there was a span of 15 bases. For the CDR3, the DNA is TGTGCCAGCAGGAATACAGGGACCTTCTATGGCTACACCTTC. Protein: CASRNTGTFYGYTF.

This chain uses TRBV24-1 with TRBJ1-2, with 8 bases identical to TRBD1. The germline V gene has CDR1 KGHDR and CDR2 SFDVKD. Trimming removed 1 base from V and 7 bases from J; junction bases left unmatched: 10. CDR3 length: 16 amino acids. The chain's CDR3 is CATSDLGGTGLFGYTF. The CDR3 bases are TGTGCCACCAGTGATTTAGGGGGGACAGGATTGTTTGGCTACACCTTC.

This clone is a singleton in its sample. The chain links TRBV7-2 to TRBJ2-6, with 7 bases fitting TRBD1. V dropped 5 bases and J dropped 12; count of bases not matched to a gene: 13. The germline gives CDR1 SGHTA, CDR2 FQGNSA. The CDR3 totals 15 residues. The CDR3 sequence: CASSPIKGALTVLTF. The CDR3 nucleotides read TGTGCCAGCAGCCCGATTAAGGGGGCATTGACCGTCCTGACTTTC.

This rearrangement joins TRBV28 to TRBJ1-1; 8 bases are a match to TRBD1. CDR1 MDHEN and CDR2 SYDVKM come from the germline V gene. This CDR3 has 14 amino acids. Losses at the gene ends were 10 bases for V and 5 bases for J; bases not matched to a gene: 12. CDR3 nucleotide sequence: TGTGCCACAAAAGTCCAGGGGGCCTGGACTGAAGCTTTCTTT. Translating gives CATKVQGAWTEAFF. Supplemented by reference TRBV28 and TRBJ1-1, the full variable domain reads DVKVTQSSRYLVKRTGEKVFLECVQDMDHENMFWYRQDPGLGLRLIYFSYDVKMKEKGDIPEGYSVSREKKERFSLILESASTNQTSMYLCATKVQGAWTEAFFGQGTRLTVV.

The chain combines TRBV5-4 with TRBJ1-1; TRBD1 might be the D (5 bases). The germline V gene has CDR1 SGHNT and CDR2 YYREEE (reference sequence). The length of the CDR3 is 15 residues. V was pared by 4 bases and J by 5 bases, with 18 bases between. DNA for the CDR3: TGTGCCAGCAGCCCGGGCGGGATGAAGGGGACTGAAGCTTTCTTT. Its translation is CASSPGGMKGTEAFF.

The rearrangement uses TRBV3-1 (or the pseudogene TRBV3-2) and TRBJ1-1; the D gene is possibly TRBD1 (6 bases). Trimming left V 4 bases short and J 1 base short, with 10 bases between. Germline values: CDR1 LGHDT, CDR2 YNNKEL (reference sequence). The CDR3 runs to 14 residues. CDR3 sequence: CASSLRGSNTEAFF. CDR3 bases: TGTGCCAGCAGCCTCAGGGGATCGAACACTGAAGCTTTCTTT.

The rearrangement joins TRBV11-3 to TRBJ2-5; 10 positions agree with TRBD1. Germline V lookup: CDR1 SGHNT, CDR2 YENEEA. This CDR3 contains 15 residues. The junction had 14 bases not matched to a gene; V was cut back by 8 bases and J by 8 bases. The CDR3 bases are TGTGCCAGCCTTCACCGGGACAGGGGAGTCGGTACCCAGTACTTC. This encodes CASLHRDRGVGTQYF.

CDR3 sequence reads: CASSETGNTYNEQFF. CDR3 DNA: TGTGCCAGCAGTGAGACAGGCAATACCTACAATGAGCAGTTCTTC. V and J are TRBV6-1 and TRBJ2-1; D is perhaps TRBD1 (6 bases). V lost 3 bases and J lost 2, with 11 bases in between. The CDR3 consists of 15 residues. Germline loops: CDR1 MNHNS, CDR2 SASEGT.